The 12 T cell receptor beta chains given below trace back to one sample, sequenced in a study of T cells after yellow fever vaccination. TCRdb passed the 5' RACE reads through MiXCR, listing each CDR3 protein once. The sample contains approximately 610,000 distinct CDR3 sequences, approximately 16% of which appear only once. This sample comprised PBMCs, obtained less than 6 days after the first yellow fever vaccination. The receptors come from a man aged 18-30 years who received the YFV17D yellow fever vaccine.

The chain joins TRBV11-2 to TRBJ2-2; TRBD2 matches at 13 bases. This CDR3 has 16 amino acids. V was clipped by 5 bases and J by 3 bases; unmatched bases: 3. From germline, CDR1 is SGHAT and CDR2 FQNNGV. The DNA for the CDR3 is TGTGCCAGCAGCCATGGACTAGCGGGGGACACCGGGGAGCTGTTTTTT. It specifies CASSHGLAGDTGELFF.

This clonotype occurred a few times. The genes are TRBV28 and TRBJ2-3, with D possibly being TRBD1 (5 bases). With 5 bases removed from V and 6 bases from J, the gap between germline ends came to 12 bases. CDR3 size: 13 residues. From germline, CDR1 is MDHEN and CDR2 SYDVKM. CDR3 in amino acids: CASSTSRADTQYF. CDR3 DNA: TGTGCCAGCAGTACCTCCAGGGCTGATACGCAGTATTTT.

In its sample, this clonotype was seen a few times. This chain uses TRBV20-1 with TRBJ2-7, with no clear D. This CDR3 has 13 residues. The V gene's germline CDR1 is DFQATT and CDR2 SNEGSKA (reference sequence). Trimming took 1 base from V and 0 from J, leaving 7 bases between them. The CDR3 loop is CSARVSSSYEQYF. In nucleotides, the CDR3 is TGCAGTGCTAGAGTGAGTAGCTCCTACGAGCAGTACTTC.

This clonotype was found a few times. The genes are TRBV29-1 and TRBJ2-5; D might be TRBD1 (5 bases). This CDR3 region has 16 residues. Germline assignment: CDR1 SQVTM and CDR2 ANQGSEA. Trimming removed 1 base at V and 2 bases at J, with 17 bases between. The CDR3 sequence is CSVEGGDAAIQETQYF. DNA for the CDR3: TGCAGCGTTGAAGGGGGCGATGCTGCCATTCAAGAGACCCAGTACTTC.

The chain is built from TRBV20-1 and TRBJ2-1, with D possibly matching TRBD1 (6 bases). CDR3 length equals 15 residues. Germline CDR1 DFQATT, CDR2 SNEGSKA (reference sequence). V was pared by 6 bases and J by 0 bases, with 15 bases between. CDR3 in amino acids: CSARPGHLSYNEQFF. The DNA for the CDR3 is TGCAGTGCCCGGCCGGGACACCTCTCCTACAATGAGCAGTTCTTC.

V usage is TRBV11-2 and J usage is TRBJ2-1; D possibly corresponds to TRBD2 (6 bases). The germline V gene encodes CDR1 SGHAT and CDR2 FQNNGV. The CDR3 runs to 14 residues. V lost 5 bases to trimming and J lost 3 bases, with 11 bases between them. CDR3 in amino acids: CASSAGLNYNEQFF. For the CDR3, the DNA is TGTGCCAGCAGCGCGGGACTCAACTACAATGAGCAGTTCTTC.

This clonotype was detected ten times or more. The rearrangement joins TRBV7-9 to TRBJ1-1; D remains unclear. V was cut by 4 bases and J by 1 base, with 7 bases left in between. Germline V gene lookup returns CDR1 SEHNR and CDR2 FQNEAQ (reference sequence). The CDR3 spans 13 residues. This CDR3 is CASSSRGNTEAFF. CDR3 bases: TGTGCCAGCAGCTCGCGGGGGAACACTGAAGCTTTCTTT.

This clonotype has a handful of counts. This chain joins TRBV9 and TRBJ2-3; D possibly uses TRBD1 or TRBD2 (5 bases each). The CDR3 runs to 15 residues. In germline, CDR1 is SGDLS, CDR2 YYNGEE. Trimming pared 4 bases from V and 6 bases from J, leaving 18 bases between. CDR3 sequence (DNA): TGTGCCAGCAGCCTCACTTCCGGGACCCTCGATACGCAGTATTTT. It translates to CASSLTSGTLDTQYF.

This sequence joins TRBV5-6 and TRBJ1-2; a weak D match, TRBD1 (6 bases). The CDR3 covers 14 residues. V lost 3 bases and J 3 bases, leaving 12 bases between the germline ends. CDR1 SGHDT and CDR2 YYEEEE come from the germline V gene. CDR3 sequence reads: CASSSGGAHYGYTF. The CDR3 region has the DNA TGTGCCAGCAGCTCCGGGGGGGCACACTATGGCTACACCTTC.

This clonotype came up once. One junction end does not reproduce the germline sequence, and a read error may be involved. The chain couples TRBV14 to TRBJ2-2; D unresolved. Germline-derived CDR1 and CDR2 are SGHDN and FVKESK. This CDR3 comprises 17 residues. The CDR3 protein is CTSSQQARYTGAGELFF. The CDR3 DNA sequence: TGTACCAGCAGCCAACAAGCCCGCTATACTGGCGCCGGGGAGCTGTTTTTT.

A few counts support this clonotype. The chain carries TRBV20-1 and TRBJ2-3; D is unresolved. The CDR3 sequence is 10 residues long. Germline V gives CDR1 DFQATT, CDR2 SNEGSKA (reference sequence). The CDR3 loop reads CRPSTDTQYF. Written as DNA, the CDR3 is TGCCGCCCAAGCACAGATACGCAGTATTTT.

The CDR3 region is CASRALAGEQYF. The CDR3, as DNA: TGTGCCAGCAGGGCCCTAGCGGGCGAGCAGTACTTC. The rearrangement uses TRBV2 and TRBJ2-7; TRBD2 aligns across 8 bases. The CDR3 has 12 residues. J was trimmed by 6 bases and V by 6 bases; bases with no gene match: 4. From germline, CDR1 is SNHLY and CDR2 FYNNEI.